These T cell receptor beta chains were read from a single sample in a study of T cell repertoires in cytomegalovirus infection. Each CDR3 protein gets one entry after TCRdb re-called the reads with MiXCR. The sample records some 180,000 distinct CDR3 sequences, about 18% being singletons. Sample: CD8+ T cells from PBMCs. Receptors originate from a human donor in good health (CMV status not recorded). Some clones in this sample may be carry-over from other donors' samples. Each CDR3 is given with its conserved first and last residue. The D gene is left open where the match is weak. Clone size appears in some rows only: once, few, many, or a class for an expanded clone.

V	size	length	J	D	DNA	CDR3
TRBV29-1	NA	14	TRBJ2-7	TRBD1	TGCAGCGTTGAATTAGGGACAGCCTCCTACGAGCAGTACTTC	CSVELGTASYEQYF
TRBV29-1	NA	12	TRBJ2-5	NA	TGCAGCATTTCGGGGCGGCCGGAGACCCAGTACTTC	CSISGRPETQYF
TRBV5-6	few	15	TRBJ2-7	TRBD1	TGTGCCAGCAGCTCCGCCGGGACAGGTAGCCACGAGCAGTACTTC	CASSSAGTGSHEQYF
TRBV11-2	few	12	TRBJ1-1	NA	TGTGCCAGCAGCTTTCCACACACTGAAGCTTTCTTT	CASSFPHTEAFF
TRBV7-9	NA	10	TRBJ2-3	NA	TGTGCCCTTGAGGCGGATACGCAGTATTTT	CALEADTQYF
TRBV29-1	few	16	TRBJ1-4	NA	TGCAGCGTTAGAATGGGGCGGGGATCAAGAGAGGAAAAACTGTTTTTT	CSVRMGRGSREEKLFF
TRBV7-2	many	15	TRBJ2-5	NA	TGTGCCAGCAGCGTAGGATGGGGGAGCCAAGAGACCCAGTACTTC	CASSVGWGSQETQYF
TRBV20-1	NA	11	TRBJ1-2	TRBD1	TGCAGTGCGGCAGGGGGTGGTGGCTACACCTTC	CSAAGGGGYTF
TRBV6-2/TRBV6-3	NA	11	TRBJ2-3	NA	TGTGCCAGCAGTGTGGAGGATACGCAGTATTTT	CASSVEDTQYF
TRBV28	few	14	TRBJ2-7	NA	TGTGCCAGCAGTATGACAGAAATAACCTACGAGCAGTACTTC	CASSMTEITYEQYF
TRBV7-9	many	15	TRBJ2-1	NA	TGTGCCACCCTCCTTGGTGGCGGAAACCCCAATGAGCAGTTCTTC	CATLLGGGNPNEQFF
TRBV3-1	few	14	TRBJ2-1	TRBD2	TGTGCCAGCAGCCAAGTAGCGGGGGGGCATGAGCAGTTCTTC	CASSQVAGGHEQFF
TRBV10-3	few	13	TRBJ2-7	NA	TGTGCCATCAGTGAGTCCACGGGGTACGAGCAGTACTTC	CAISESTGYEQYF
TRBV7-9	few	18	TRBJ2-1	TRBD1	TGTGCCAGCAGCGAGTGTGAATCGACAGGGGTTGACTACAATGAGCAGTTCTTC	CASSECESTGVDYNEQFF
TRBV6-6	NA	10	TRBJ1-6	NA	TGTGCCAGCGGATCCTCACCCCTCCACTTT	CASGSSPLHF
TRBV29-1	NA	15	TRBJ2-1	NA	TGCAGCGTTGAGGGGCGGAGGCTCCTCTACAATGAGCAGTTCTTC	CSVEGRRLLYNEQFF
TRBV12-3/TRBV12-4	NA	13	TRBJ2-3	NA	TGTGCCAGCAGCACTACTCTCTTGGATACGCAGTATTTT	CASSTTLLDTQYF
TRBV6-4	NA	15	TRBJ2-1	TRBD2	TGTGCCAGCAGTCCCACTAGCGGGGACTACAATGAGCAGTTCTTC	CASSPTSGDYNEQFF
TRBV2	few	15	TRBJ1-6	TRBD1	TGTGCCAGCAGTGATCCGGGACAGCGTAATTCACCCCTCCACTTT	CASSDPGQRNSPLHF
TRBV6-6	NA	15	TRBJ2-1	TRBD1	TGTGCCAGCAGTTACGAATTTAGGGGGCTCAATGAGCAGTTCTTC	CASSYEFRGLNEQFF